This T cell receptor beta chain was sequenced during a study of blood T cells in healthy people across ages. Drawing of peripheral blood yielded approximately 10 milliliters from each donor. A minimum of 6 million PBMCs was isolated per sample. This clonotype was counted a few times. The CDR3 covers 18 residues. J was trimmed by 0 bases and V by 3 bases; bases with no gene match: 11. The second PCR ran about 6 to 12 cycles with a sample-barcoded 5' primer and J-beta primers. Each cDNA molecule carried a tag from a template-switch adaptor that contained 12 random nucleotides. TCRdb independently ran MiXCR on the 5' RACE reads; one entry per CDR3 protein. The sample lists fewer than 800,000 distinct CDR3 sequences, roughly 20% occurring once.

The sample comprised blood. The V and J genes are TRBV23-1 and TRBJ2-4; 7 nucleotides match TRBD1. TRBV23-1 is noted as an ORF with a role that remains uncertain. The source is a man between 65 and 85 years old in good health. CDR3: CASSHADRELLAKNIQYF. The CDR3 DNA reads TGCGCCAGCAGTCACGCTGACAGGGAGCTTCTAGCCAAAAACATTCAGTACTTC.